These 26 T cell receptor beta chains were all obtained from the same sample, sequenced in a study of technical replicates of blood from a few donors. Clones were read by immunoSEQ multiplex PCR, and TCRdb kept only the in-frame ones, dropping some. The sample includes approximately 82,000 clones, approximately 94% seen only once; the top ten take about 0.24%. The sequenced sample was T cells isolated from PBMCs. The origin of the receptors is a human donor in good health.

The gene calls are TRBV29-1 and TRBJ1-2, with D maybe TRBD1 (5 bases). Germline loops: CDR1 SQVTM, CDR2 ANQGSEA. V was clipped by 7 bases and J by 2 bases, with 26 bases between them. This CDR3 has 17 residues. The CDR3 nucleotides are TGCAGCGCTCATTTACAGGACGGCGGGGTGGTAAACTATGGCTACACCTTC. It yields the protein CSAHLQDGGVVNYGYTF. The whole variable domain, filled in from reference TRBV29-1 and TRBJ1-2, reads SAVISQKPSRDICQRGTSLTIQCQVDSQVTMMFWYRQQPGQSLTLIATANQGSEATYESGFVIDKFPISRPNLTFSTLTVSNMSPEDSSIYLCSAHLQDGGVVNYGYTFGSGTRLTVV.

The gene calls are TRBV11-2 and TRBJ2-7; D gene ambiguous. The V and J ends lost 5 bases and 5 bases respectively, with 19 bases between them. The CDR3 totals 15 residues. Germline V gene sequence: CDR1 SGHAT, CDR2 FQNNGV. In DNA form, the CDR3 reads TGTGCCAGCAGCCTTGCCCAGCGCCCCTCGGACGAGCAGTACTTC. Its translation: CASSLAQRPSDEQYF.

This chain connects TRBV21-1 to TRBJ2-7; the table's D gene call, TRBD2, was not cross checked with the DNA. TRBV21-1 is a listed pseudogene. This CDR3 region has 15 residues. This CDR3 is CASSKVAGARYEQYF. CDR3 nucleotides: TGTGCCAGCAGCAAAGTCGCGGGAGCGCGGTACGAGCAGTACTTC.

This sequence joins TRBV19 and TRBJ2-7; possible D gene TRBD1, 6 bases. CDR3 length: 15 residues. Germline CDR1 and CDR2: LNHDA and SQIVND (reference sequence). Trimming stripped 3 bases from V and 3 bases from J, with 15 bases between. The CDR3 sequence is CASSIAQDSIYEQYF. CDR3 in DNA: TGTGCCAGTAGTATTGCCCAGGACAGTATCTACGAGCAGTACTTC.

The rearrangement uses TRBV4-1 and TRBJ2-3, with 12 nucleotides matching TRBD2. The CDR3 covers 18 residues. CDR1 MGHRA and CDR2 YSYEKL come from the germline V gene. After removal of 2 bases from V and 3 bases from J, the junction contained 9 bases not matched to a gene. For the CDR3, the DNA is TGCGCCAGCAGCCAACCACCCCCTAGCGGGGGGGGAACAGATACGCAGTATTTT. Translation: CASSQPPPSGGGTDTQYF.

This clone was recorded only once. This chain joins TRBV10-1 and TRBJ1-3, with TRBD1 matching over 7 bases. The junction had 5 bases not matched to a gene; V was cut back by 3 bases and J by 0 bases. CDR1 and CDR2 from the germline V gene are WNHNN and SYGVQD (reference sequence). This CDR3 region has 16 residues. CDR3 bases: TGCGCCAGCAGTGACCCGGGACAGAACTCTGGAAACACCATATATTTT. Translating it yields CASSDPGQNSGNTIYF.

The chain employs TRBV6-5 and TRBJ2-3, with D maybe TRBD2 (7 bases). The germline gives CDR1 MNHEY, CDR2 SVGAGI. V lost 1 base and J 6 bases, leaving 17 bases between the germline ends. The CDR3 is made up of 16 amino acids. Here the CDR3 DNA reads TGTGCCAGCAGTTACTTCGCGAGGGGGGGCAGGGATACGCAGTATTTT. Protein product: CASSYFARGGRDTQYF.

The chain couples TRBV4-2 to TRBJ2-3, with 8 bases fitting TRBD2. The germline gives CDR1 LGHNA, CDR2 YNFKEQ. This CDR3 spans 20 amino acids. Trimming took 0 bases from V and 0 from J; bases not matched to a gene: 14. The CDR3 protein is CASSQERFGGATLSTDTQYF. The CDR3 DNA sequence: TGTGCCAGCAGCCAAGAAAGGTTCGGGGGGGCTACTCTCAGCACAGATACGCAGTATTTT.

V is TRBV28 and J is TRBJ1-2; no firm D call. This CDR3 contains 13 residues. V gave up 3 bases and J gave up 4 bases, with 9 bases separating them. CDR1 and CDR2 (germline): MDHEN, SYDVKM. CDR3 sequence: CASSLWSVYGYTF. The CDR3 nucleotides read TGTGCCAGCAGTTTGTGGAGCGTCTATGGCTACACCTTC.

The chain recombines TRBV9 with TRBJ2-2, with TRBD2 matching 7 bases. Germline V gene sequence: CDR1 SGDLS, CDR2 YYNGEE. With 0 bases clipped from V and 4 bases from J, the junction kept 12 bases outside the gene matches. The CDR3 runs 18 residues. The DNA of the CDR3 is TGTGCCAGCAGCGTAGCCCCGGGGGGAATGTTAGGCACCGGGGAGCTGTTTTTT. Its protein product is CASSVAPGGMLGTGELFF.

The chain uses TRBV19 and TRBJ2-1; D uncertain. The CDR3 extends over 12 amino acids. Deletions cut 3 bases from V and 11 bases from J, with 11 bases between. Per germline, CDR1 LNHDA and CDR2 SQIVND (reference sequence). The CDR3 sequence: CASSIPGLKQFF. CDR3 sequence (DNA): TGTGCCAGTAGTATCCCAGGCCTTAAGCAGTTCTTC.

CDR3: CAIMGGVGYNEQFF. CDR3 coding DNA: TGTGCCATCATGGGGGGAGTGGGGTACAATGAGCAGTTCTTC. The chain couples TRBV10-3 to TRBJ2-1; D possibly corresponds to TRBD2 (6 bases). This CDR3 is built from 14 residues. V was shortened by 7 bases and J by 4 bases, with 14 bases between the two germline ends. The germline gives CDR1 ENHRY, CDR2 SYGVKD.

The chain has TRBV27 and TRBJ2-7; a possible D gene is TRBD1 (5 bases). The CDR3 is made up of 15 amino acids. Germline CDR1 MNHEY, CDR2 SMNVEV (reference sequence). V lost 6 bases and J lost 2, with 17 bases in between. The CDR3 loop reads CASRDYSRGTYEQYF. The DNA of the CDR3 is TGTGCCAGCAGAGATTATTCTAGGGGCACCTACGAGCAGTACTTC.

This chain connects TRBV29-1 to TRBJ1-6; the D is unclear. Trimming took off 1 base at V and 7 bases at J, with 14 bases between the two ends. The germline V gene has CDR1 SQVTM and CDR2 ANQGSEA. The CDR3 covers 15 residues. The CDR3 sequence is CSVEVEAGKNSPLHF. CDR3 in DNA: TGCAGCGTTGAAGTGGAAGCGGGGAAGAATTCACCCCTCCACTTT.

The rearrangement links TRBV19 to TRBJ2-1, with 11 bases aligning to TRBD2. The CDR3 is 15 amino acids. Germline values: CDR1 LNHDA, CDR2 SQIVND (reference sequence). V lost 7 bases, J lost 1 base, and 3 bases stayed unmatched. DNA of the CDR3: TGTGCCAGTACCCGGACTAGCGGGTCCTACAATGAGCAGTTCTTC. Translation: CASTRTSGSYNEQFF.

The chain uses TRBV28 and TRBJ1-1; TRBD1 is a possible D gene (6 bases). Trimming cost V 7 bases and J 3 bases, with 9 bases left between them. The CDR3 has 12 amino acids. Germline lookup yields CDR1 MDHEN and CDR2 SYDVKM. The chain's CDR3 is CASKEGDTEAFF. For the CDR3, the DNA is TGTGCCAGCAAAGAGGGGGACACTGAAGCTTTCTTT.

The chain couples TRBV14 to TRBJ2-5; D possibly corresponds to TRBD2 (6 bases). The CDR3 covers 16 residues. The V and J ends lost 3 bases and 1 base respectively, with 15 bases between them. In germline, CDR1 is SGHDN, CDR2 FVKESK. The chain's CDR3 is CASSQEGPGAQETQYF. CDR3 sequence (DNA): TGTGCCAGCAGCCAGGAGGGACCTGGGGCCCAAGAGACCCAGTACTTC.

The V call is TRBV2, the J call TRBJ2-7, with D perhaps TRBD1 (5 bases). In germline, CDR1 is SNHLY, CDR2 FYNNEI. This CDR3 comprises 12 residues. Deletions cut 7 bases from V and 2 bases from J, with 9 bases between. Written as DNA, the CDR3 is TGTGCCAGCAACCAGGGTACCTACGAGCAGTACTTC. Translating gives CASNQGTYEQYF.

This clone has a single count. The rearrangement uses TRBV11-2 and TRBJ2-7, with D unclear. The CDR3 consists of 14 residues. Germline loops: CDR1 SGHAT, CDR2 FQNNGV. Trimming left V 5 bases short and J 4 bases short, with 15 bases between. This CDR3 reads CASSPEVPWYEQYF. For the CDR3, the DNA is TGTGCCAGCAGCCCAGAGGTCCCTTGGTACGAGCAGTACTTC.

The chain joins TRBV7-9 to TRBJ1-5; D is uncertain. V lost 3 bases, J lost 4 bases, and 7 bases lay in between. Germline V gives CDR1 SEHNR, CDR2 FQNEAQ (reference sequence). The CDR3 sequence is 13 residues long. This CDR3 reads CASSLAENQPQHF. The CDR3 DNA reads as TGTGCCAGCAGCTTGGCCGAAAATCAGCCCCAGCATTTT.

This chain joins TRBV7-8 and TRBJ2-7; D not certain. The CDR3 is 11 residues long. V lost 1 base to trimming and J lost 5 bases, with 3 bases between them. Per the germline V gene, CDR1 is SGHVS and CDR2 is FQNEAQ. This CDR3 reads CASSLGDEQYF. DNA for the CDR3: TGTGCCAGCAGCTTAGGAGACGAGCAGTACTTC.

For the CDR3, the DNA is TGTGCCTGGAGTGTTCGTGGGCTTGTTACAGATACGCAGTATTTT. It specifies CAWSVRGLVTDTQYF. This rearrangement joins TRBV30 to TRBJ2-3, with D unclear. V lost 0 bases and J lost 3, with 13 bases in between. This CDR3 is built from 15 residues. CDR1 is GTSNPN and CDR2 is SVGIG in the germline V gene (reference sequence). Full variable domain (remainder filled in from reference TRBV30 and TRBJ2-3): SQTIHQWPATLVQPVGSPLSLECTVEGTSNPNLYWYRQAAGRGLQLLFYSVGIGQISSEVPQNLSASRPQDRQFILSSKKLLLSDSGFYLCAWSVRGLVTDTQYFGPGTRLTVL.

The chain's CDR3 is CASSFGITGELFF. The CDR3 bases are TGTGCCAGCAGTTTCGGGATCACCGGGGAGCTGTTTTTT. This chain connects TRBV28 to TRBJ2-2; perhaps TRBD2 as D (5 bases). The CDR3 contains 13 residues. Germline-derived CDR1 and CDR2 are MDHEN and SYDVKM. Trimming pared 3 bases from V and 4 bases from J, leaving 6 bases between.

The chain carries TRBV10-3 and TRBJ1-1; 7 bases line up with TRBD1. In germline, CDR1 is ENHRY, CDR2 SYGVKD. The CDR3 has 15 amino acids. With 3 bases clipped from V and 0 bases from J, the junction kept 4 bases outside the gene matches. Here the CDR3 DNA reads TGTGCCATCAGTGAACTACAGGGGCTGAACACTGAAGCTTTCTTT. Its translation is CAISELQGLNTEAFF.

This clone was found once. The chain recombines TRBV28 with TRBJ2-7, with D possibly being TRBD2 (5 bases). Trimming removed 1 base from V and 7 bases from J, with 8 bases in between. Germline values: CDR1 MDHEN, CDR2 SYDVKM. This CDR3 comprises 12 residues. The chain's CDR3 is CASSLLSGEQYF. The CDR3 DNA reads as TGTGCCAGCAGTTTATTGTCGGGGGAGCAGTACTTC.

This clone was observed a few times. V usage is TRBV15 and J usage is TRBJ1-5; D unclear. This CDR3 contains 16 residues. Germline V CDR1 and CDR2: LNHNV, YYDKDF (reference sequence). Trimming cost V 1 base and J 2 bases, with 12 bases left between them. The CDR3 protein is CATSRGGNRGNQPQHF. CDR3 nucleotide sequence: TGTGCCACCAGCAGAGGAGGGAATAGGGGCAATCAGCCCCAGCATTTT.